These 18 T cell receptor beta chains originate from one sample sequenced in a study of blood T cell repertoires in COVID-19 (dated by TCRdb to 2020 to 2022). Preparation of the library involved the immunoSEQ multiplex PCR assay. The clones in this table, taken by TCRdb from immuneACCESS, are in-frame only. Not every clone is retained; where verified, under half of the shortfall comes from an unresolved V gene, and the cause of the rest is unknown. Within this sample are 200,000 to 300,000 clones, with around 81% of them counted one time only. 6% to 8% of the sample rests with the top ten. The sequencing sample was made of peripheral blood. The receptors stem from a woman older than 75 with COVID-19, enrolled during active disease.

This clone came up a few times. Because the CDR3 is missing its conserved closing phenylalanine or tryptophan, this is likely a read error. The DNA is omitted, as the CDR3 cannot be located on it reliably, and the CDR3 follows TCRdb's listing. The V and J genes are TRBV24-1 and TRBJ1-4; the DNA was not compared with TRBD1, the D call given in the table. Germline V gives CDR1 KGHDR, CDR2 SFDVKD. The CDR3 is made up of 11 amino acids, end residues included. This CDR3 is CATSDPDRERC.

DNA of the CDR3: TGTGCCAGCAGCCCCAGGGCGTCGATTACCCAGTACTTC. It yields the protein CASSPRASITQYF. The chain couples TRBV7-9 to TRBJ2-5; D is perhaps TRBD1 (5 bases). Looked up from germline, CDR1 is SEHNR and CDR2 is FQNEAQ (reference sequence). V gave up 5 bases and J gave up 8 bases, with 15 bases separating them. This CDR3 region has 13 residues.

The chain joins TRBV5-1 to TRBJ1-1; D unclear. Germline V gene sequence: CDR1 SGHRS, CDR2 YFSETQ. This CDR3 spans 15 amino acids. V was clipped by 0 bases and J by 2 bases, with 11 bases between them. The CDR3, as DNA: TGCGCCAGCAGCTTGGATCATAGAGGCAACACTGAAGCTTTCTTT. Translation: CASSLDHRGNTEAFF.

This clone was counted a single time. The CDR3 spells CASSHNSGNTIYF. The DNA of the CDR3 is TGTGCCAGTTCACATAACTCTGGAAACACCATATATTTT. The chain joins TRBV19 to TRBJ1-3; D remains unclear. Germline V CDR1 and CDR2: LNHDA, SQIVND (reference sequence). Trimming shortened V by 8 bases and J by 0 bases, and 8 bases separated the two germline ends. CDR3 size: 13 residues.

The chain is built from TRBV30 and TRBJ2-7; 8 bases map to TRBD2. The V segment lost 2 bases and the J segment 7 bases; nucleotides outside the gene matches: 7. The CDR3 is 13 residues long. Per the germline V gene, CDR1 is GTSNPN and CDR2 is SVGIG (reference sequence). The CDR3 nucleotides are TGTGCCTGGAGTTCCGGGGGGGTTTATGAGCAGTACTTC. As protein: CAWSSGGVYEQYF.

This sequence joins TRBV7-2 and TRBJ2-7; TRBD2 might be the D (7 bases). Germline CDR1 is SGHTA and CDR2 is FQGNSA. The CDR3 has 16 residues. The V gene lost 1 base and the J gene lost 0 bases, with 13 bases spanning the gap. CDR3 bases: TGTGCCAGCAGCTTAGTGGGAGGGGGTACCTCCTACGAGCAGTACTTC. The encoded protein is CASSLVGGGTSYEQYF.

This clone was seen a few times. The chain has TRBV6-5 and TRBJ1-2; D might be TRBD1 (6 bases). Germline-derived CDR1 and CDR2 are MNHEY and SVGAGI. The CDR3 extends over 12 amino acids. The V gene lost 6 bases and the J gene lost 4 bases, with 9 bases spanning the gap. As DNA, the CDR3 is TGTGCCAGCAGACAGGACAGCTATGGCTACACCTTC. Translated: CASRQDSYGYTF.

The DNA for the CDR3 is TGCGCCAGCAGCCAGGCAGTTGGGCAGCCCCAGCATTTT. Translating it yields CASSQAVGQPQHF. This chain joins TRBV5-1 and TRBJ1-5; D unresolved. The CDR3 is 13 residues long. Per germline, CDR1 SGHRS and CDR2 YFSETQ. The V and J ends lost 4 bases and 7 bases respectively, with 12 bases between them.

V and J are TRBV19 and TRBJ1-1; 10 positions match TRBD1. The CDR3 has 16 residues. J gave up 1 base and V 4 bases, and 6 bases lay outside the gene matches. The germline V gene has CDR1 LNHDA and CDR2 SQIVND (reference sequence). This CDR3 is CASSRGQGSPNTEAFF. DNA for the CDR3: TGTGCCAGTAGTAGGGGACAGGGGTCCCCGAACACTGAAGCTTTCTTT.

The V gene is TRBV28, the J gene TRBJ2-5, with 9 nucleotides matching TRBD2. In germline, CDR1 is MDHEN, CDR2 SYDVKM. The CDR3 length is 15 residues. With 5 bases clipped from V and 5 bases from J, the junction kept 9 bases outside the gene matches. CDR3 protein: CASSLSGSHRETQYF. The CDR3 coding sequence is TGTGCCAGCAGTCTTAGCGGGAGCCACCGGGAGACCCAGTACTTC.

The V and J genes are TRBV7-3 and TRBJ2-2, with D tentatively TRBD1 (6 bases). Trimming removed 6 bases from V and 0 bases from J, with 11 bases in between. Germline CDR1 and CDR2: SGHTA and FQGTGA. The CDR3 loop spans 15 amino acids. DNA for the CDR3: TGTGCCAGCAGACTAGAGGGGGCGAACACCGGGGAGCTGTTTTTT. This sequence encodes CASRLEGANTGELFF.

This rearrangement joins TRBV2 to TRBJ1-5; a possible D gene is TRBD1 (6 bases). Germline values: CDR1 SNHLY, CDR2 FYNNEI. This CDR3 contains 14 residues. The germline V and J ends were trimmed by 8 bases and 4 bases, with 15 bases remaining between them. CDR3 sequence: CASRQTGNNQPQHF. The DNA of the CDR3 is TGTGCCAGCCGCCAGACAGGAAATAATCAGCCCCAGCATTTT.

This clone was detected a few times. This chain links TRBV18 with TRBJ1-5; D is unclear. Germline CDR1 and CDR2: KGHSH and LQKENI. The CDR3 is made up of 14 amino acids. V was clipped by 4 bases and J by 1 base, with 8 bases between them. CDR3 in DNA: TGTGCCAGCTCACAGGGAGTCAGCAATCAGCCCCAGCATTTT. Its translation is CASSQGVSNQPQHF.

The CDR3 reads CASSPIYGGENTGELFF. The CDR3 DNA reads TGTGCCAGCAGCCCCATATATGGGGGGGAGAACACCGGGGAGCTGTTTTTT. V is TRBV2 and J is TRBJ2-2; 7 bases align to TRBD2. V gave up 6 bases and J gave up 1 base; unmatched junction bases: 11. The CDR3 runs to 17 residues. Germline assignment: CDR1 SNHLY and CDR2 FYNNEI. Filled out from reference TRBV2 and TRBJ2-2, the complete variable domain reads EPEVTQTPSHQVTQMGQEVILRCVPISNHLYFYWYRQILGQKVEFLVSFYNNEISEKSEIFDDQFSVERPDGSNFTLKIRSTKLEDSAMYFCASSPIYGGENTGELFFGEGSRLTVL.

The genes are TRBV24-1 and TRBJ1-2, with 7 bases fitting TRBD1. The CDR3 has 15 amino acids. The V gene end was trimmed by 3 bases and the J gene end by 6 bases; junction bases not matched to a gene: 9. Germline values: CDR1 KGHDR, CDR2 SFDVKD. CDR3: CATSDPGTAPDGYTF. CDR3 bases: TGTGCCACCAGTGATCCGGGGACAGCCCCTGATGGCTACACCTTC.

The J gene is TRBJ1-5, the V gene TRBV6-8; 10 nucleotides line up with TRBD1. Germline V gives CDR1 MNHGY, CDR2 SAAAGT. The V segment lost 5 bases and the J segment 7 bases; nucleotides outside the gene matches: 14. CDR3 size: 17 residues. The CDR3 sequence is CASSTDPGTGVFQPQHF. Here the CDR3 DNA reads TGTGCCAGCAGTACTGATCCCGGGACAGGGGTTTTCCAGCCCCAGCATTTT.

This clone was recorded once. This rearrangement joins TRBV29-1 to TRBJ1-2, with 8 bases matching TRBD1. Trimming removed 4 bases from V and 2 bases from J; junction bases left unmatched: 9. The germline V gene has CDR1 SQVTM and CDR2 ANQGSEA. The CDR3 length is 15 residues. Here the CDR3 DNA reads TGCAGCGTTGTTCCCGGGACAGGATCCAACTATGGCTACACCTTC. Encoded protein: CSVVPGTGSNYGYTF.

The chain is built from TRBV28 and TRBJ2-5; tentative D call: TRBD2 (6 bases). The V gene's germline CDR1 is MDHEN and CDR2 SYDVKM. The V gene lost 5 bases and the J gene lost 4 bases, with 17 bases spanning the gap. The CDR3 consists of 15 residues. This chain's CDR3 is CASSAGGLRRETQYF. CDR3 DNA sequence: TGTGCCAGCAGTGCCGGGGGATTGCGGAGAGAGACCCAGTACTTC.